This T cell receptor beta chain came from a study of cytomegalovirus exposure and HLA in healthy donors (dated by TCRdb to the late 2010s). About the study as a whole: An earlier analysis of roughly 630 of the donors reported about 250 Gb of sequence data and about 100 million unique TCR beta sequences from some 180 million T cells. Roughly 310 gigabases of sequencing data and approximately 93 million unique TCR sequences were included in an early release covering 500 to 750 HLA-typed donors. The genetic ancestry cluster associated with self-reported Caucasian donors included around 76% of the roughly 400 genotyped donors. The study aimed to test whether signatures of past pathogen exposure could be identified by cataloging public T cell receptors. The study used immunosequencing to profile the T cell repertoires of 666 subjects and linked those repertoires to cytomegalovirus serostatus. Besides the first cohort of approximately 710 subjects, a separate validation cohort made up of over a hundred different subjects was used. The study combined high-throughput TCR immunosequencing, statistical association of individual TCRs with disease status, and machine learning to predict cytomegalovirus infection status. A later analysis re-examined previously published TCR beta repertoires from several hundred donors and added high-resolution HLA genotyping to investigate patterns of TCR occurrence. Rather than drawing on any new phenotypic data, the later analysis identified candidate immune exposures from TCR beta sequences and the way those sequences occurred across donors. An earlier analysis of 587 of the donors applied high-throughput TCR beta sequencing to assess whether each TCR beta V gene segment acted as functional or pseudogenic. Donor age, sex, ethnicity and CMV serostatus were compiled together with the repertoire data. Genome-wide SNP genotypes for about 60% of the 666 donors were used in a later genetic analysis, which treated that subset as a discovery cohort. Every discovery cohort repertoire had been produced on one sequencing platform. HLA typing covered class I and class II loci at four-digit resolution. The number of typed donors differed by locus: about 620-640 for A, B, C, DRB1 and DQB1; approximately 540 for DQA1; 600 to 610 for DPA1; and about 450 for DPB1. Because of strong linkage in the cohort, roughly five DR-DQ haplotypes were treated as single units for association and clustering. Among under 450 genotyped donors of the cohort, an average of 235,054 unique TCR beta nucleotide sequences were sequenced per donor, roughly 18% of them non-productive. What the research found in general, with its limitations: A total of 150 to 200 TCR beta chains were listed by the study as associated with cytomegalovirus. According to a later analysis, TCR association rates differed among HLA loci, with DRB1 alleles showing the most associated TCRs and HLA-C alleles showing the fewest. Correlated functional status among segregating V segments might be attributable to linkage disequilibrium, but an unknown experimental factor could not be ruled out. In an earlier analysis of 450 to 750 of the donors, most TCR beta V segments appeared in productive rearrangements about 87% or about 30% of the time, broadly matching IMGT annotations. Presence/absence analyses assumed roughly uniform sequencing depth across donors, an assumption that may not hold. In both the original and validation cohorts, the classifier was reported to diagnose cytomegalovirus status with high specificity and sensitivity. This cohort had only TCR beta chains sequenced, and the lack of alpha or paired-chain data limited which features could be detected. In a later analysis, HLA-associated TCR beta chains were found to be more clonally expanded and to have lower generation probabilities than equally common non-associated chains. When HLA alleles, especially DR and DQ, strongly co-occurred, TCR associations were difficult to assign to individual alleles. The authors suggested that the approach could potentially be generalized to other disease states and immunological phenotypes. The 87-base-pair reads could not distinguish some IMGT-functional V segments, including TRBV6-2 and TRBV6-3, so those segments were excluded. A later analysis associated 17,000 or so TCR beta sequences with specific HLA alleles at a false discovery rate of 0.05. Most CMV-associated TCR beta chains appeared to be HLA-restricted in a later analysis, and the HLA associations seemed to be driven largely by CMV exposure. In a later genetic analysis, a missense DCLRE1C variant was associated with V-gene and J-gene trimming of TCR beta chains, and the association was replicated in an independent cohort. While some public TCRs were present in many individuals, most TCR sequences turned up only very rarely across donors. In a later genetic analysis, fewer N-insertions in productive TCRs were reported among donors in an Asian-associated ancestry cluster than the roughly 640-donor mean. Because counts were too low, more than 15 rarely observed V segments, including chromosome 9 orphons, were left out of the earlier analysis of several hundred of the donors. A further reported finding was that TCR beta sequences accurately predicted the HLA-A and HLA-B alleles for most subjects in the first cohort. A cluster of highly shared sequence variants was judged likely to be a technical artifact of the sequencing pipeline. A few of the identified cytomegalovirus-associated TCR beta chains were confirmed in vitro to be specific for cytomegalovirus antigens. Because HLA typing was missing for some donors at each locus, association tests included only the typed subset. According to a later analysis, parvovirus B19, influenza, CMV and Epstein-Barr virus appeared linked to several top co-occurrence clusters. The only immune exposure information available for the cohort was CMV serostatus.

CDR1 and CDR2, looked up from the germline V gene (reference sequence), are MNHEY and SMNVEV. Here V drops 5 bases and J drops 2 bases, and the junction holds 12 bases not matched to any gene. Counted from cysteine to phenylalanine, this CDR3 has 16 amino acids. Here the CDR3 DNA is all that survives: 48 bases in frame from base 1. The library relied on the immunoSEQ multiplex PCR assay. For the multiplex PCR, a mixture combining 60 forward primers for TCR Vbeta segments and 13 reverse primers for TCR Jbeta segments was used. The CDR3 region of rearranged TCR beta genes was amplified from genomic DNA with a multiplex PCR assay. The amplified TCR beta libraries were sequenced on the Illumina HiSeq System as 87-base-pair reads. The source study handled its data this way. In a later analysis, some 80 million unique TCR beta chains were counted across the 690 or so repertoires, and around 10 million of these chains were shared by at least two donors. Raw reads were error-corrected and collapsed into unique sequences by a nearest-neighbor algorithm in which closely related sequences were merged to remove PCR and sequencing errors. V, D and J gene segments were assigned by aligning CDR3 sequences to IMGT reference sequences. For a sequence to be retained, a match of at least six nucleotides to both a V gene segment and a J gene segment was required. A rearrangement was called productive if the CDR3 had no stop codons and remained in frame with V and J, and every other rearrangement was called non-productive. CDR3 was defined according to IMGT convention as the region running from the second conserved V-encoded cysteine to the conserved J-encoded phenylalanine. In an earlier analysis of around 600 of the donors, sequences lacking an unambiguous match to a single V gene segment were excluded. An earlier analysis of just under 600 of the donors called V segments functional above 56.7% productive rearrangements and segregating when the between-donor standard deviation exceeded 5%. A statistical classification framework was developed to diagnose cytomegalovirus status using the catalog of TCR beta chain sequences. In a later analysis, V and J genes were assigned by comparing TCR nucleotide sequences against IMGT/GENE-DB human TR gene sequences. A later analysis assigned CDR3 sequences and most-parsimonious VDJ recombination scenarios with the TCRdist pipeline. A later analysis defined each TCR beta chain by its CDR3 amino acid sequence plus V-gene family, and excluded reads lacking a unique V-gene family. In a later analysis, several hundred highly shared, low-generation-probability nucleotide sequences were removed to address suspected cross-contamination and a sequencing artifact. A later analysis calculated a clonal expansion index for each public chain from normalized within-repertoire ranks of inferred template counts. A later analysis computed generation probabilities with a VDJ recombination model fitted to out-of-frame rearrangements, and checked the results against IGoR. In a later analysis, hypergeometric tests were used to score TCR-TCR, TCR-HLA and TCR-CMV co-occurrence, with a repertoire-size bias correction applied to TCR pairs. A later analysis estimated false discovery rates by permuting HLA or CMV assignments 20 times. In a later analysis, co-occurring TCRs were grouped using DBSCAN, with TCRdist sequence similarity added in when clustering inside HLA-allele-positive subsets. For co-occurrence clustering, repertoires with fewer than 30,000 or more than 120,000 public chains were excluded, along with roughly 5 repertoires with anomalous nucleotide sharing. TCRdb retrieved this table from immuneACCESS and kept in-frame rearrangements only. Not all clones are present; in checked studies, unresolved V genes account for under half, and no reason is known for the remainder. V, J and clone size are those of that table, while D and trimming were read from the DNA. The sample table gives around 130,000 clones. Jointly, the top ten make up 2% of the sample.

The cohort consisted of approximately 690 healthy bone marrow donors. At the time of sampling, all cohort members were nominally healthy, though unrecorded immune exposures were likely present. The donor was CMV seronegative and was included in the group of approximately 350 seronegative cohort members. Each donor provided a peripheral blood sample, and peripheral blood mononuclear cells were used for TCR beta sequencing. Genomic DNA was extracted from the blood cell samples with the Qiagen DNeasy Blood Extraction Kit. Worth noting for this clone: Its antigen is still unknown.

Recombination linked TRBV27 to TRBJ2-7; TRBD2 fits 7 bases in the junction. The specimen sequenced was PBMCs. The receptor was derived from an older woman in good health and CMV-seronegative. The nucleotide sequence is given as TGTGCCAGCAGTCTTGGGGGGGTGGGCCAAACCTACGAGCAGTACTTC. Its translation is CASSLGGVGQTYEQYF.